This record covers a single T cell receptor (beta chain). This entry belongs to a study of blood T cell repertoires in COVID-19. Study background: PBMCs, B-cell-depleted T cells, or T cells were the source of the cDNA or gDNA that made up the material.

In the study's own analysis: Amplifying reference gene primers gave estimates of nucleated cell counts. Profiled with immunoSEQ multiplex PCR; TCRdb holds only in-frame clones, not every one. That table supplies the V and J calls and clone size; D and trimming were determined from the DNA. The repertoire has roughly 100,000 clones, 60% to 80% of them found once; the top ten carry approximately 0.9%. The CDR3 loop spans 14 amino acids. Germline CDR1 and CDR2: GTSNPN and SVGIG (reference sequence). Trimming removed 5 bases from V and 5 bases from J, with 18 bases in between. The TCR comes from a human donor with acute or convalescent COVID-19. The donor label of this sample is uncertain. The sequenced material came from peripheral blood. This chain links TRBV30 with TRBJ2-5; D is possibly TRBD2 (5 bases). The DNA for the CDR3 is TGTGCCTGGGCCCCAGGTACGGGAAGGGAGACCCAGTACTTC. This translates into CAWAPGTGRETQYF.